Listed below are T cell receptor beta chains from one sample, sequenced in a study of CD8+ T cells in alopecia areata. Some clones are missing from TCRdb's copy, which holds only in-frame ones; the method was immunoSEQ multiplex PCR. The table shows 130,000 to 150,000 clones, with around four fifths occurring only once. Sample: CD8+ T cells sorted from blood, taken at week 4, from a patient treated with tofacitinib. Receptors were obtained from a human donor with alopecia areata. CDR3s include the opening cysteine and the closing phenylalanine or tryptophan. D genes are given only for firm matches. Where a row states a size, it is once, few, many or the class of an expanded clone; other rows omit it.

J gene | V gene | D gene | clone size | CDR3 protein | CDR3 DNA
TRBJ2-3 | TRBV5-4 | - | - | CASSSPPDTQYF | TGTGCCAGCAGCTCCCCCCCGGATACGCAGTATTTT
TRBJ2-2 | TRBV7-9 | TRBD1 | - | CASSARRTGGTGELFF | TGTGCCAGCAGCGCAAGGAGGACAGGGGGAACCGGGGAGCTGTTTTTT
TRBJ2-7 | TRBV30 | - | - | CAWSVGQGYEQYF | TGTGCCTGGAGTGTAGGGCAGGGCTACGAGCAGTACTTC
TRBJ1-1 | TRBV5-6 | - | - | CASSPEGRNTEAFF | TGTGCCAGCAGCCCGGAGGGGCGGAACACTGAAGCTTTCTTT
TRBJ2-2 | TRBV4-1 | TRBD1 | - | CASSPRTGAIGELFF | TGCGCCAGCAGCCCCAGGACAGGGGCGATCGGGGAGCTGTTTTTT
TRBJ2-3 | TRBV5-1 | TRBD2 | - | CASSPRGEADTQYF | TGCGCCAGCAGCCCCCGGGGGGAGGCAGATACGCAGTATTTT
TRBJ2-7 | TRBV7-9 | - | - | CASSLGLEQYF | TGTGCCAGCAGCTTAGGGCTCGAGCAGTACTTC
TRBJ1-3 | TRBV18 | - | - | CASSPSLGDHLNTIYF | TGTGCCAGCTCACCCAGCTTGGGAGACCATCTAAACACCATATATTTT
TRBJ2-7 | TRBV4-1 | TRBD1 | - | CASSQRGDRGHEQYF | TGCGCCAGCAGCCAAAGGGGCGACAGGGGGCACGAGCAGTACTTC
TRBJ2-3 | TRBV2 | - | - | CASSDYRGGDTQYF | TGTGCCAGCAGTGATTACAGGGGAGGCGATACGCAGTATTTT
TRBJ1-1 | TRBV6-6 | - | - | CASMPDLNTEAFF | TGTGCCAGCATGCCGGACCTGAACACTGAAGCTTTCTTT
TRBJ1-1 | TRBV4-2 | TRBD1 | few | CASSQETGMNTEAFF | TGTGCCAGCAGCCAGGAGACAGGGATGAACACTGAAGCTTTCTTT
TRBJ2-2 | TRBV7-6 | - | - | CASSPVEGLNTGELFF | TGTGCCAGCAGCCCGGTGGAGGGGCTGAACACCGGGGAGCTGTTTTTT
TRBJ2-7 | TRBV7-9 | - | - | CASSRTGLNEQYF | TGTGCCAGCAGCCGAACCGGACTGAACGAGCAGTACTTC
TRBJ2-5 | TRBV7-2 | - | - | CASSLSVSTQETQYF | TGTGCCAGCAGCCTATCTGTGTCGACCCAAGAGACCCAGTACTTC
TRBJ2-7 | TRBV29-1 | - | - | CSVEDVPYEQYF | TGCAGCGTTGAAGACGTCCCCTACGAGCAGTACTTC
TRBJ2-7 | TRBV7-8 | TRBD2 | - | CASSFSGGTYEQYF | TGTGCCAGCAGCTTCAGCGGGGGTACCTACGAGCAGTACTTC
TRBJ1-5 | TRBV4-3 | - | once | CASSQAWGDYSNQPQHF | TGCGCCAGCAGCCAAGCCTGGGGAGACTATAGCAATCAGCCCCAGCATTTT
TRBJ1-2 | TRBV29-1 | TRBD1 | - | CSVPGTGGGYTF | TGCAGCGTTCCCGGGACAGGGGGTGGCTACACCTTC
TRBJ1-2 | TRBV7-9 | - | - | CASSPIALLGGYTF | TGTGCCAGCAGCCCAATAGCGCTCCTTGGAGGCTACACCTTC
TRBJ2-5 | TRBV29-1 | - | once | CSVEVAGLQETQYF | TGCAGCGTTGAAGTGGCGGGTCTCCAAGAGACCCAGTACTTC
TRBJ2-7 | TRBV15 | - | - | CATSRAKVLLNEQYF | TGTGCCACCAGCAGAGCAAAAGTCCTATTGAACGAGCAGTACTTC
TRBJ2-5 | TRBV5-6 | TRBD1 | - | CASSYTGVQETQYF | TGTGCCAGCAGCTATACAGGGGTCCAAGAGACCCAGTACTTC
TRBJ1-1 | TRBV27 | - | - | CASRIRGLNTEAFF | TGTGCCAGCAGAATCAGGGGTCTGAACACTGAAGCTTTCTTT
TRBJ2-7 | TRBV25-1 | - | - | CASSELGGSYEQYF | TGTGCCAGCAGTGAATTGGGGGGCTCCTACGAGCAGTACTTC
TRBJ2-1 | TRBV29-1 | - | - | CSVDLLGESSYNEQFF | TGCAGCGTTGACCTTTTAGGCGAAAGCTCCTACAATGAGCAGTTCTTC
TRBJ2-7 | TRBV5-1 | TRBD2 | - | CASSLVPAGEYSYEQYF | TGCGCCAGCAGCTTGGTCCCAGCGGGGGAGTATTCCTACGAGCAGTACTTC
TRBJ2-7 | TRBV2 | - | - | CASSDLAGEYEQYF | TGTGCCAGCAGTGATTTGGCAGGAGAGTACGAGCAGTACTTC
TRBJ2-7 | TRBV7-9 | - | - | CASSLLGNEQYF | TGTGCCAGCAGCTTACTAGGTAACGAGCAGTACTTC
TRBJ2-3 | TRBV7-9 | - | once | CASSGAAEAITDTQYF | TGTGCCAGCAGCGGGGCGGCGGAAGCAATCACAGATACGCAGTATTTT
TRBJ2-7 | TRBV4-1 | - | - | CASSPTATTYEQYF | TGCGCCAGCAGCCCGACAGCAACAACCTACGAGCAGTACTTC
TRBJ2-1 | TRBV6-6 | TRBD1 | - | CASKQGDRGPNEQFF | TGTGCCAGCAAACAAGGGGACAGGGGGCCGAATGAGCAGTTCTTC
TRBJ2-1 | TRBV29-1 | TRBD1 | few | CSVDGDRETYNEQFF | TGCAGCGTCGACGGGGACAGGGAGACCTACAATGAGCAGTTCTTC
TRBJ2-7 | TRBV27 | - | - | CASSLTPGPSQEQYF | TGTGCCAGCAGTTTAACCCCCGGCCCCTCCCAAGAGCAGTACTTC
TRBJ2-7 | TRBV5-1 | - | - | CASSLEGTPTHLYEQYF | TGCGCCAGCAGCTTAGAAGGGACTCCAACACACCTTTACGAGCAGTACTTC
TRBJ2-7 | TRBV7-2 | - | - | CASSFGQPAYEQYF | TGTGCCAGCAGCTTCGGACAGCCCGCCTACGAGCAGTACTTC
TRBJ1-1 | TRBV9 | TRBD1 | - | CASSSGQGQKNTEAFF | TGTGCCAGCAGCTCGGGACAGGGCCAAAAGAACACTGAAGCTTTCTTT
TRBJ2-7 | TRBV29-1 | - | - | CSVEDQGDTSYEQYF | TGCAGCGTTGAAGATCAGGGAGACACCTCCTACGAGCAGTACTTC
TRBJ1-1 | TRBV7-9 | - | - | CASSWRVEAFF | TGTGCCAGCAGTTGGAGAGTTGAAGCTTTCTTT
TRBJ2-4 | TRBV27 | - | - | CASSVQGLGKNIQYF | TGTGCCAGCAGTGTCCAGGGGTTAGGCAAAAACATTCAGTACTTC
TRBJ2-5 | TRBV29-1 | - | - | CSVDGILGETQYF | TGCAGCGTTGATGGCATCTTGGGAGAGACCCAGTACTTC
TRBJ1-6 | TRBV6-6 | - | once | CASTQGVGSPLHF | TGTGCCAGCACACAGGGAGTAGGTTCACCCCTCCACTTT
TRBJ2-7 | TRBV4-1 | - | few | CASSQYSGTEQYF | TGCGCCAGCAGCCAATACAGTGGCACCGAGCAGTACTTC
TRBJ2-1 | TRBV5-1 | - | - | CASSLVGNEHNEQFF | TGCGCCAGCAGCTTGGTGGGGAATGAGCACAATGAGCAGTTCTTC